This is a list of T cell receptor beta chains from one sample in a study of blood T cells in healthy people across ages. TCRdb re-analysed the 5' RACE reads in MiXCR, keeping a single row per CDR3 protein. Here the sample spans hundreds of thousands of distinct CDR3 sequences, 55% to 70% being singletons. The sequencing input was blood. The receptors stem from a man aged 30 to 39 in good health. CDR3s include the opening cysteine and the closing phenylalanine or tryptophan. The D gene is left open where the match is weak. Clone size is not always given. Where it is, it says once, few, many or a class for expanded clones.

d_call	j_call	clone_size	v_call	cdr3_aa	cdr3_nt
-	TRBJ2-3	once	TRBV27	CASSRTGDVTDTQYF	TGTGCCAGCAGTAGAACGGGGGATGTAACAGATACGCAGTATTTT
TRBD2	TRBJ2-7	few	TRBV5-1	CASSLVLGGRAGEQYF	TGCGCCAGCAGCTTGGTACTAGGCGGGAGGGCCGGCGAGCAGTACTTC
-	TRBJ2-1	-	TRBV27	CASSTGGRVPNEQFF	TGTGCCAGCAGCACTGGAGGTCGGGTACCCAATGAGCAGTTCTTC
-	TRBJ2-5	-	TRBV27	CASSPALLGGQYF	TGTGCCAGCAGTCCAGCCCTCCTAGGGGGGCAGTACTTC
-	TRBJ1-1	-	TRBV6-5	CASRGGPHTEAFF	TGTGCCAGCAGGGGGGGGCCCCACACTGAAGCTTTCTTT
-	TRBJ2-7	-	TRBV10-3	CATGQAAYEQYF	TGTGCCACCGGGCAAGCGGCCTACGAGCAGTACTTC
TRBD1	TRBJ2-7	-	TRBV20-1	CSADQPGTGYYEQYF	TGCAGTGCTGACCAACCCGGGACAGGATACTACGAGCAGTACTTC
TRBD1	TRBJ2-5	-	TRBV20-1	CSARSRDREPQETQYF	TGCAGTGCGCGTTCCCGGGACAGGGAACCTCAGGAGACCCAGTACTTC
TRBD1	TRBJ1-2	few	TRBV11-1	CASSGTGTGTYGYTF	TGTGCCAGCAGCGGAACGGGGACAGGCACTTATGGCTACACCTTC
-	TRBJ2-6	few	TRBV6-6	CASSKSGTSGANVLTF	TGTGCCAGCAGTAAGTCTGGGACCTCTGGGGCCAACGTCCTGACTTTC
-	TRBJ1-2	-	TRBV6-2/TRBV6-3	CASSYDSSIYGYTF	TGTGCCAGCAGTTATGACAGCTCCATCTATGGCTACACCTTC
-	TRBJ2-7	-	TRBV5-8	CASSLAKGGSYEQYF	TGTGCCAGCAGCTTGGCGAAGGGGGGGTCCTACGAGCAGTACTTC
-	TRBJ2-5	-	TRBV29-1	CSVVGGAHAQETQYF	TGCAGCGTTGTAGGCGGGGCCCATGCCCAAGAGACCCAGTACTTC
-	TRBJ2-5	few	TRBV18	CASSPPELWETQYF	TGTGCCAGCTCACCACCGGAGTTATGGGAGACCCAGTACTTC
TRBD1	TRBJ1-2	-	TRBV20-1	CSAFLTGGKGYTF	TGCAGTGCTTTCCTGACAGGGGGAAAGGGCTACACCTTC
-	TRBJ2-7	-	TRBV27	CASTSSTGYNEQYF	TGTGCCAGCACCTCCTCTACCGGGTACAATGAGCAGTACTTC
TRBD1	TRBJ1-2	-	TRBV12-3/TRBV12-4	CASSPGDRGDPGYTF	TGTGCCAGCAGCCCAGGGGACAGGGGAGATCCTGGCTACACCTTC
TRBD1	TRBJ2-5	-	TRBV4-2	CASSQEGTGSRETQYF	TGTGCCAGCAGCCAAGAAGGGACAGGCTCGCGGGAGACCCAGTACTTC
TRBD1	TRBJ2-3	few	TRBV15	CATSMDRATDTQYF	TGTGCCACCAGCATGGACAGGGCCACAGATACGCAGTATTTT
-	TRBJ2-7	-	TRBV7-9	CASSPDSWSYEQYF	TGTGCCAGCAGTCCGGACAGCTGGTCCTACGAGCAGTACTTC
-	TRBJ2-4	-	TRBV4-3	CASSQDGRGRNIQYF	TGCGCCAGCAGCCAAGATGGGCGAGGGAGAAACATTCAGTACTTC
-	TRBJ2-7	-	TRBV4-2	CANSQGGARGASYEQYF	TGTGCCAACAGCCAAGGGGGGGCCCGCGGGGCTTCCTACGAGCAGTACTTC
-	TRBJ2-1	-	TRBV25-1	CASSGEGGLSYNEQFF	TGTGCCAGCAGTGGGGAAGGGGGGCTTTCCTACAATGAGCAGTTCTTC
-	TRBJ1-2	-	TRBV12-3/TRBV12-4	CASSSSQSYGYTF	TGTGCCAGCAGTTCTTCCCAGTCCTATGGCTACACCTTC
-	TRBJ2-1	-	TRBV5-6	CASSWEDSPDEQFF	TGTGCCAGCAGCTGGGAGGACAGTCCGGACGAGCAGTTCTTC
-	TRBJ2-7	-	TRBV2	CASSQFGGGTYEQYF	TGTGCCAGCAGTCAATTCGGCGGCGGGACCTACGAGCAGTACTTC
-	TRBJ2-7	-	TRBV28	CASRNQNTYEQYF	TGTGCCAGCCGGAATCAAAATACCTACGAGCAGTACTTC
-	TRBJ1-5	-	TRBV20-1	CSDWTSGRRLQSNQPQHF	TGCAGCGATTGGACAAGTGGACGCCGCCTTCAGAGCAATCAGCCCCAGCATTTT
-	TRBJ1-2	-	TRBV18	CASSPPAGTSYGYTF	TGTGCCAGCTCACCACCGGCAGGGACCTCCTATGGCTACACCTTC
-	TRBJ1-5	few	TRBV21-1	CASSKRQSEQPQHF	TGTGCCAGCAGCAAACGCCAAAGTGAACAGCCCCAGCATTTT
-	TRBJ1-1	-	TRBV7-9	CASSLDRVIVMNTEAFF	TGTGCCAGCAGCTTAGATAGGGTGATCGTAATGAACACTGAAGCTTTCTTT
TRBD1	TRBJ2-7	-	TRBV6-2/TRBV6-3	CASSSSGTGNYEQYF	TGTGCCAGCAGTTCATCCGGGACAGGGAACTACGAGCAGTACTTC
TRBD1	TRBJ1-1	-	TRBV20-1	CSARHRGLNTEAFF	TGCAGTGCTAGGCACAGGGGCCTGAACACTGAAGCTTTCTTT
TRBD2	TRBJ2-7	once	TRBV7-2	CASSPRLAATSYEQYF	TGTGCCAGCAGCCCCAGACTAGCGGCGACCTCCTACGAGCAGTACTTC
-	TRBJ2-3	few	TRBV29-1	CSVEGTGTDTDTQYF	TGCAGCGTGGAGGGTACCGGGACGGACACAGATACGCAGTATTTT
-	TRBJ2-1	-	TRBV15	CATGSDYYNEQFF	TGTGCCACCGGCTCGGACTACTACAATGAGCAGTTCTTC
-	TRBJ2-5	-	TRBV6-5	CASGGGQSWETQYF	TGTGCCAGCGGCGGCGGGCAGTCCTGGGAGACCCAGTACTTC
-	TRBJ2-1	-	TRBV29-1	CSVNFNEQLF	TGCAGCGTTAATTTCAATGAACAGCTCTTC
-	TRBJ1-1	-	TRBV12-3/TRBV12-4	CASRGGQTEAFF	TGTGCCAGCAGGGGCGGACAGACTGAAGCTTTCTTT
-	TRBJ1-1	few	TRBV7-2	CASSPSYTEAFF	TGTGCCAGCAGCCCCTCCTACACTGAAGCTTTCTTT
-	TRBJ1-4	-	TRBV5-6	CASSFVDFMGGPPTNEKLFF	TGTGCCAGCAGCTTCGTGGATTTTATGGGGGGTCCTCCAACTAATGAAAAACTGTTTTTT
TRBD2	TRBJ2-5	many	TRBV28	CASSLSSGTETQYF	TGTGCCAGCAGTCTTTCTAGCGGGACGGAGACCCAGTACTTC
-	TRBJ1-6	few	TRBV7-9	CASSTHDLEGANSPLHF	TGTGCCAGCAGCACACACGACCTTGAGGGAGCCAATTCACCCCTCCACTTT
-	TRBJ1-6	-	TRBV9	CASSVGQRDSPLHF	TGTGCCAGCAGCGTTGGCCAAAGGGATTCACCCCTCCACTTT
-	TRBJ2-5	-	TRBV7-6	CASSLEASPGQETQYF	TGTGCCAGCAGCTTAGAAGCTAGCCCGGGCCAAGAGACCCAGTACTTC
-	TRBJ2-3	-	TRBV19	CASSIGGGDTQYF	TGTGCCAGTAGTATAGGAGGCGGCGATACGCAGTATTTT
-	TRBJ2-1	once	TRBV20-1	CSADGPYNEQFF	TGCAGTGCTGACGGACCCTACAATGAGCAGTTCTTC
-	TRBJ2-3	-	TRBV6-2/TRBV6-3	CATVNPTGADTQYF	TGTGCCACCGTAAATCCCACCGGCGCAGATACGCAGTATTTT
-	TRBJ1-1	-	TRBV5-1	CANSPSNLGATEAFF	TGCGCCAACAGCCCGTCGAACTTGGGGGCCACTGAAGCTTTCTTT
TRBD2	TRBJ2-1	-	TRBV29-1	CSAPPPGRLLAGAYNEQFF	TGCAGCGCTCCGCCCCCGGGTAGGTTACTAGCGGGGGCCTACAATGAGCAGTTCTTC
-	TRBJ2-5	-	TRBV29-1	CSVGVAETQYF	TGCAGCGTTGGAGTCGCCGAGACCCAGTACTTC
TRBD1	TRBJ2-5	-	TRBV28	CATRTGSETQYF	TGTGCCACCCGGACAGGTAGCGAGACCCAGTACTTC
-	TRBJ2-5	-	TRBV7-8	CASSPLGNPETQYF	TGTGCCAGCAGCCCGCTCGGGAATCCAGAGACCCAGTACTTC
TRBD1	TRBJ1-1	once	TRBV7-9	CASSPRGPNTEAFF	TGTGCCAGCAGCCCCAGGGGGCCGAACACTGAAGCTTTCTTT
TRBD2	TRBJ2-1	-	TRBV5-1	CASSIASGNYNEQFF	TGCGCCAGCAGCATAGCTAGCGGGAATTACAATGAGCAGTTCTTC
-	TRBJ2-5	-	TRBV29-1	CSVGQQGRETQYF	TGCAGCGTTGGACAACAGGGTCGTGAGACCCAGTACTTC
-	TRBJ2-1	few	TRBV11-2	CASSFGTPNQVYNEQFF	TGTGCCAGCAGCTTTGGCACCCCAAATCAGGTCTACAATGAGCAGTTCTTC
-	TRBJ2-7	-	TRBV3-1	CASSPSPMSSYEQYF	TGTGCCAGCAGCCCCAGCCCCATGAGCTCCTACGAGCAGTACTTC
-	TRBJ2-7	-	TRBV12-3/TRBV12-4	CASRSQGLPSYEQYF	TGTGCCAGCAGATCTCAAGGCCTTCCTTCCTACGAGCAGTACTTC
-	TRBJ2-3	-	TRBV27	CASRQLGDTQYF	TGTGCCAGCAGACAACTAGGGGATACGCAGTATTTT